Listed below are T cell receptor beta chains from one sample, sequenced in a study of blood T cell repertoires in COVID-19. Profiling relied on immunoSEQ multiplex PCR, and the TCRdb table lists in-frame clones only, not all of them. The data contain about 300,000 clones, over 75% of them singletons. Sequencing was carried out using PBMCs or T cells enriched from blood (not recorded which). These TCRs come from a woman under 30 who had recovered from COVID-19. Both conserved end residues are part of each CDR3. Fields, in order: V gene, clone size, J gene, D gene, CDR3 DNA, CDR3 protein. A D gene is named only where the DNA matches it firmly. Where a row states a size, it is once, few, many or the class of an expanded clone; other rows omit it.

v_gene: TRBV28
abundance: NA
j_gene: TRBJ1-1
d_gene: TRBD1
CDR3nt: TGTGCCAGCAGTTTACCCACAGGGGGCAGGACTGAAGCTTTCTTT
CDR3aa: CASSLPTGGRTEAFF

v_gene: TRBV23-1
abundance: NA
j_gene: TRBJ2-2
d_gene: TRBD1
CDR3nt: TGCGCCAGCAGCCCTCGGGACAGGGGGCGGTCCGGGGAGCTGTTTTTT
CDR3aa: CASSPRDRGRSGELFF

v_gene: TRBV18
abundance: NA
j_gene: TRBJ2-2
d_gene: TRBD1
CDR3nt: TGTGCCAGCTCACCGGACAGGACTGATACCGGGGAGCTGTTTTTT
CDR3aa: CASSPDRTDTGELFF

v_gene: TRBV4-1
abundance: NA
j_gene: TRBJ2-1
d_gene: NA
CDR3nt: TGCGCCAGCAGCCAAGTAGACCAGGCCTATGAGCAGTTCTTC
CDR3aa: CASSQVDQAYEQFF

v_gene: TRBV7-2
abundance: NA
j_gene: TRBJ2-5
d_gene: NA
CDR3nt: TGTGCCAGCAGCCAGGGACAAGAGACCCAGTACTTC
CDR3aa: CASSQGQETQYF

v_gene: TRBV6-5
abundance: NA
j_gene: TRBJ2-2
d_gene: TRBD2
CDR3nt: TGTGCCAGCTTGGGTAGCGGGAGGGTAACCGGGGAGCTGTTTTTT
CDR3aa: CASLGSGRVTGELFF

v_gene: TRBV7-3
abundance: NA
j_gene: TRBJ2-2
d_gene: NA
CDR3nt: TGTGCCAGCAGCTTAATTAGGAACACCGGGGAGCTGTTTTTT
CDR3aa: CASSLIRNTGELFF

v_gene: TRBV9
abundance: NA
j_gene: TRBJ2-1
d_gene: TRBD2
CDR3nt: TGTGCCAGCAGCGCCCCCCCGGCGGGGGGCTCCTACAATGAGCAGTTCTTC
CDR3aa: CASSAPPAGGSYNEQFF

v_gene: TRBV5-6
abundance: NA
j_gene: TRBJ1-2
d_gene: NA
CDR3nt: TGTGCCAGCAGCTTCCGGACGGGATCAAGAGGCTATGGCTACACCTTC
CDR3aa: CASSFRTGSRGYGYTF

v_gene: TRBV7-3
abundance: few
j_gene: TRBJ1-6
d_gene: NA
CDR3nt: TGTGCCAGCAGCTTACAGGGGAACAATTCACCCCTCCACTTT
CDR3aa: CASSLQGNNSPLHF

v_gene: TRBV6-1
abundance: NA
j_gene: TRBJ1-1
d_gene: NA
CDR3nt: TGTGCCAGCAGTGAAGATGGACAGATGAACACTGAAGCTTTCTTT
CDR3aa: CASSEDGQMNTEAFF

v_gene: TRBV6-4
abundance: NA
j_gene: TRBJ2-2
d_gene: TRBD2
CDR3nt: TGTGCCAGCAACCCTAGCGGGAGTTTTGACACCGGGGAGCTGTTTTTT
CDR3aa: CASNPSGSFDTGELFF

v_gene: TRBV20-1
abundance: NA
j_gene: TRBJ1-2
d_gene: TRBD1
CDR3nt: TGCAGTGCTAACACAGGGGACGGCTACACCTTC
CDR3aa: CSANTGDGYTF

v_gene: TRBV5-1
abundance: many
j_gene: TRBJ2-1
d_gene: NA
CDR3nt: TGCGCCAGCAGCTTGTCTCCAGAATACAATGAGCAGTTCTTC
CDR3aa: CASSLSPEYNEQFF

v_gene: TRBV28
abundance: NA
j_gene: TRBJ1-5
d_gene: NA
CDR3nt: TGTGCCAGCAGTTCCGCGCCGGACGGGGATCAGCCCCAGCATTTT
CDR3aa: CASSSAPDGDQPQHF

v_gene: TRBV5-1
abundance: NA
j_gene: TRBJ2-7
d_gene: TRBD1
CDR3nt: TGCGCCAGCAGCCTGGGGACAGGGGGGTCCTACGAGCAGTACTTC
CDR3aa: CASSLGTGGSYEQYF

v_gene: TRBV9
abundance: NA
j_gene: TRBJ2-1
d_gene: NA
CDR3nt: TGTGCCAGCAGCGTCGGCGGGCTATCGGGGGATGAGCAGTTCTTC
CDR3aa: CASSVGGLSGDEQFF

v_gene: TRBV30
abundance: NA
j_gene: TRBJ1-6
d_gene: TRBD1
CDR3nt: TGTGCCTGGTCCCCCGGGACAGGGTATTCACCCCTCCACTTT
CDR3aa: CAWSPGTGYSPLHF

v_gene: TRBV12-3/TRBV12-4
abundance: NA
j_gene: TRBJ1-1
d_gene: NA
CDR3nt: TGTGCCAGCAGTTTATCGGGGACTGAAGCTTTCTTT
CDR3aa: CASSLSGTEAFF

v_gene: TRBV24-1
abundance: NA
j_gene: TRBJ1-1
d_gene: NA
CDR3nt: TGTGCCACCAGTGCCAACCAGGGGTATGGAGCTTTCTTT
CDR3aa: CATSANQGYGAFF

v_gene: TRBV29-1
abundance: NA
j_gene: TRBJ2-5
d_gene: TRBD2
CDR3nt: TGCAGCGTTAGTCTAGCGGGGGGGGAGACCCAGTACTTC
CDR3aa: CSVSLAGGETQYF

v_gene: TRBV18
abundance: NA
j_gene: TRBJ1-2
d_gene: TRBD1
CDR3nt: TGTGCCAGCTCACCTGGGACAGGGGAAAACTATGGCTACACCTTC
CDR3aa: CASSPGTGENYGYTF

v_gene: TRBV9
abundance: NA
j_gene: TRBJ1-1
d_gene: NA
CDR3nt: TGTGCCAGCAGCGTAGGGGCGAACACTGAAGCTTTCTTT
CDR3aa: CASSVGANTEAFF

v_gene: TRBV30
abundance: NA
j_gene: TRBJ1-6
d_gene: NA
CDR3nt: TGTGCCTCCCGGTGGCCCAGGTACAGGGTAAATTCACCCCTCCACTTT
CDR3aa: CASRWPRYRVNSPLHF

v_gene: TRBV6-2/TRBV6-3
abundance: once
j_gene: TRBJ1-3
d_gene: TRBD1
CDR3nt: TGTGCCAGCAGCTCGACAGGGGCGACCTCTGGAAACACCATATATTTT
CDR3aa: CASSSTGATSGNTIYF

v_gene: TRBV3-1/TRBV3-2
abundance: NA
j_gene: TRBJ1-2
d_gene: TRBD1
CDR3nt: TGTGCCAGCAGCTCCCGGACAGGGAACTATGGCTACACCTTC
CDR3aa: CASSSRTGNYGYTF

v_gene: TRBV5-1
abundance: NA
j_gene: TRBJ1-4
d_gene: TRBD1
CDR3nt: TGCGCCAGCAGCACCGGGACAGGGGGGAATGAAAAACTGTTTTTT
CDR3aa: CASSTGTGGNEKLFF

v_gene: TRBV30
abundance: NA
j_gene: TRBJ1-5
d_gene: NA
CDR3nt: TGTGCCTGGAGTTCCGGACAGAGGCAGCCCCAGCATTTT
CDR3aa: CAWSSGQRQPQHF

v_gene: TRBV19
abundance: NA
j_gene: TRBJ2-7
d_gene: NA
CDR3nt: TGTGCCAGTGCGCGGGAATCCTACTACGAGCAGTACTTC
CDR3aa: CASARESYYEQYF

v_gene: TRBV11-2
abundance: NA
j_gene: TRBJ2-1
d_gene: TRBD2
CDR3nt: TGTGCCAGCAGTTTAACTAGCGGGGGGTACAATGAGCAGTTCTTC
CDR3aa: CASSLTSGGYNEQFF

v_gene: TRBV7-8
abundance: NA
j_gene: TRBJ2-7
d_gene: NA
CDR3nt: TGTGCCAGCAGTCCAGGGTTCTCCTACGAGCAGTACTTC
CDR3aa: CASSPGFSYEQYF

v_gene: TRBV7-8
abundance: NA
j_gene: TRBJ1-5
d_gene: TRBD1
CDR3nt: TGTGCCAGCAGCTTATCCTCCGGGACAGGGGGCGGTCAGCCCCAGCATTTT
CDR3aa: CASSLSSGTGGGQPQHF

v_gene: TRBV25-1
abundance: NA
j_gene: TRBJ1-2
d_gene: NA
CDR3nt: TGCGCCAGCAGAGCGGGGACCGGCTACACCTTC
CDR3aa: CASRAGTGYTF

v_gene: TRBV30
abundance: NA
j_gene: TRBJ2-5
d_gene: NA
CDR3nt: TGTGCCTGGAGTGTCGGATGGGCAGAGACCCAGTACTTC
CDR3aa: CAWSVGWAETQYF

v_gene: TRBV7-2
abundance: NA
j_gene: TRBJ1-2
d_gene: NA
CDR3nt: TGTGCCAGCAGCCCAGGGGTAAACTATGGCTACACCTTC
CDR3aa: CASSPGVNYGYTF

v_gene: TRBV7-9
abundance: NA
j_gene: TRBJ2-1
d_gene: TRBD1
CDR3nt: TGTGCCAGCAGCCACCCGGGACAGGGATCCCCCAATGAGCAGTTCTTC
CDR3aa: CASSHPGQGSPNEQFF

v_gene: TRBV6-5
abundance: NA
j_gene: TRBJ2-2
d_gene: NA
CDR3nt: TGTGCCAGCAGTTACAGGCTAGACACCGGGGAGCTGTTTTTT
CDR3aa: CASSYRLDTGELFF

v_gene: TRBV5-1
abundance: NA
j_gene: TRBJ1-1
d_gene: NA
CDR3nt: TGCGCCAGCAGTTCCCCCGGGAGAAACACTGAAGCTTTCTTT
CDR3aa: CASSSPGRNTEAFF

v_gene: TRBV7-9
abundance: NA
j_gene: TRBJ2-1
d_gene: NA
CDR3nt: TGTGCCAGCAGTCTCCGGGGAAGCTCCTACAATGAGCAGTTCTTC
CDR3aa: CASSLRGSSYNEQFF

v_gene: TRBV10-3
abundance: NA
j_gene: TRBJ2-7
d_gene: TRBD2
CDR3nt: TGTGCCATCAGATACGAAGCGGGGGCCTCCTACGAGCAGTACTTC
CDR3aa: CAIRYEAGASYEQYF

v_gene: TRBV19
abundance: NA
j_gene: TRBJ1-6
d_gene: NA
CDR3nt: TGTGCCAGTAGTCTCAGGGGTTCACCCCTCCACTTT
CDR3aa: CASSLRGSPLHF

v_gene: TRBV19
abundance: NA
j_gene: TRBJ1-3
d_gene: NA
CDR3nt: TGTGCCAGTAAGCCTGTCTCTGGAAACACCATATATTTT
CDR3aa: CASKPVSGNTIYF

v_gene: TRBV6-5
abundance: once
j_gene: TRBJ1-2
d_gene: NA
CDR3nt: TGTGCCAGCAGTTACTCGAGGGCCCGATTCTATGGCTACACCTTC
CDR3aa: CASSYSRARFYGYTF

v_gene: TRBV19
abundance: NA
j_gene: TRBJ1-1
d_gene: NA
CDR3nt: TGTGCCACTTCGGACTGGAACACTGAAGCTTTCTTT
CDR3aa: CATSDWNTEAFF

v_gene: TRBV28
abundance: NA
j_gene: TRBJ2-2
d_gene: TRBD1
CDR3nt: TGTGCCAGCAGTTGGTTGACAGGGAAGGCCGGGGAGCTGTTTTTT
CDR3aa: CASSWLTGKAGELFF

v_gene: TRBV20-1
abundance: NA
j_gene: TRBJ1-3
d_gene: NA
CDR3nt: TGCCGTGGAAACACCATATATTTT
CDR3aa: CRGNTIYF

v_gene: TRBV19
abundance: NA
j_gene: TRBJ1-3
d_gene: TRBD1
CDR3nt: TGTGCCAGTAGTTTGGGACAGGGCTACGGAAACACCATATATTTT
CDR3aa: CASSLGQGYGNTIYF

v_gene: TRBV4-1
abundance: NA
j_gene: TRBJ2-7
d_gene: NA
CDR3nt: TGCGCCAGCAGCCATATAGGGAGGAAAACCCACGAGCAGTACTTC
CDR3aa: CASSHIGRKTHEQYF

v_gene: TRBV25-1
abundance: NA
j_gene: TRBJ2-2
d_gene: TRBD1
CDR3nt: TGTGCCAGCAGCCTCGGGTTACAGGGGGTCTACACCGGGGAGCTGTTTTTT
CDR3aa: CASSLGLQGVYTGELFF

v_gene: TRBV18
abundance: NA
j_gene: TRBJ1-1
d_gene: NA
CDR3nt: TGTGCCAGCTCACCAGGGCAGGGGAACACTGAAGCTTTCTTT
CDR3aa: CASSPGQGNTEAFF

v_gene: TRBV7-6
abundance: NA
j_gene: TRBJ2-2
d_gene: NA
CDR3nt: TGTGCCAGCAGTAGCGGAAACACCGGGGAGCTGTTTTTT
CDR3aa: CASSSGNTGELFF

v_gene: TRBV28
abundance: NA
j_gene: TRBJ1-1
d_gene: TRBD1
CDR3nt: TGTGCCAGCAGGACAGGGGTCGCTGAAGCTTTCTTT
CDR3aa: CASRTGVAEAFF

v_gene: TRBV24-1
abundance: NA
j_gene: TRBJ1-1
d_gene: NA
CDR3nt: TGTGCCACCAGTGACGGACCGAGCGGGGCCGGAGGGACTGAAGCTTTCTTT
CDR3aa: CATSDGPSGAGGTEAFF

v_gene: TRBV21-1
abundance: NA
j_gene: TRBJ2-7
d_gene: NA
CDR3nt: TGTGCCAGCAGCGGAAAGGGACAGGGGATTGGGGCCGTGGCCTACGAGCAGTACTTC
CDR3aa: CASSGKGQGIGAVAYEQYF

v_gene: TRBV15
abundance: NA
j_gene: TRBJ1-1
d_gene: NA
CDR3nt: TGTGCCACCAGCAGAGTCGCGAGGGACACTGAAGCTTTCTTT
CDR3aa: CATSRVARDTEAFF